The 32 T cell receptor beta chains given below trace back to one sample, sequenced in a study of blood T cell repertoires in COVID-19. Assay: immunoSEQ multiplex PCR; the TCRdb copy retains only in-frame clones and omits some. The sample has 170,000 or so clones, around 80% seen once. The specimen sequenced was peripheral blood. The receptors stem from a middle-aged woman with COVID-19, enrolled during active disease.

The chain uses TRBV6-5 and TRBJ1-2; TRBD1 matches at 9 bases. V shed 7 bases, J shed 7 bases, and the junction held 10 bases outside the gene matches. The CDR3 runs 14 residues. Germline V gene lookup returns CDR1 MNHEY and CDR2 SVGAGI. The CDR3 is CASKRDRANAGYTF. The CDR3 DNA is TGTGCCAGCAAACGGGACAGGGCGAATGCTGGCTACACCTTC.

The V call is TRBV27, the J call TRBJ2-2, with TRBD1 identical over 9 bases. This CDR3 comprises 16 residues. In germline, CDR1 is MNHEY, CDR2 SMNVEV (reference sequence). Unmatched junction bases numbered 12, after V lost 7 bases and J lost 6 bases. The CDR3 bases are TGTGCCAGCAAACCACAGGGGGCAGACCGCGCCGGGGAGCTGTTTTTT. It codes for CASKPQGADRAGELFF.

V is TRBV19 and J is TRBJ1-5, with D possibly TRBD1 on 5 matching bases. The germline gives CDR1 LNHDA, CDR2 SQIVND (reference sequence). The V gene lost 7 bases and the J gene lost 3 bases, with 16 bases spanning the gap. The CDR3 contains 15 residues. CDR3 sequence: CASKEWGRDNQPQHF. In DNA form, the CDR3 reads TGTGCCAGTAAGGAGTGGGGCAGGGACAATCAGCCCCAGCATTTT. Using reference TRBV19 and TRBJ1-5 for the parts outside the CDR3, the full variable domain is DGGITQSPKYLFRKEGQNVTLSCEQNLNHDAMYWYRQDPGQGLRLIYYSQIVNDFQKGDIAEGYSVSREKKESFPLTVTSAQKNPTAFYLCASKEWGRDNQPQHFGDGTRLSIL.

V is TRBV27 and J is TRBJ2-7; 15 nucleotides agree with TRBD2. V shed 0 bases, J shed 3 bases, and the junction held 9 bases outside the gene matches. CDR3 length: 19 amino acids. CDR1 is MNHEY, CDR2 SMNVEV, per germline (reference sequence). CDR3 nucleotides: TGTGCCAGCAGTTTATCGACAAACGGACTAGCGGGGGGGCACTACGAGCAGTACTTC. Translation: CASSLSTNGLAGGHYEQYF.

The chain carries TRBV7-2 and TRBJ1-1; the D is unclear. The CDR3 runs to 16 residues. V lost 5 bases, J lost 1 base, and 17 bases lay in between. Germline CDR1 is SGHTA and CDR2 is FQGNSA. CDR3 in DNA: TGTGCCAGCAGCCCACAAATTACGAGGGAGAACACTGAAGCTTTCTTT. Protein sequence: CASSPQITRENTEAFF.

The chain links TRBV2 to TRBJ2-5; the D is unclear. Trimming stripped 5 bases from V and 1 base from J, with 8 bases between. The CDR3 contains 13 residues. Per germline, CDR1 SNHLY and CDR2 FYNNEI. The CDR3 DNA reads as TGTGCCAGCAGTATAGAATCCCAAGAGACCCAGTACTTC. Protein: CASSIESQETQYF.

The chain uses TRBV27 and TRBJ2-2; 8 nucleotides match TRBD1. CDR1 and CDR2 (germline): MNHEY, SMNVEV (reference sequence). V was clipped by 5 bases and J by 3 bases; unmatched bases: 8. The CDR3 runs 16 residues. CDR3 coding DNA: TGTGCCAGCAGTCCTCAGGGGGCGTATGACACCGGGGAGCTGTTTTTT. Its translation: CASSPQGAYDTGELFF.

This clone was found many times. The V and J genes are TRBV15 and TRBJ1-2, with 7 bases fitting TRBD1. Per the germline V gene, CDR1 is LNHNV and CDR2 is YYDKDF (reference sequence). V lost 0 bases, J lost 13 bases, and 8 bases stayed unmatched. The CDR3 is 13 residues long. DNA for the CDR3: TGTGCCACCAGCAGAGACTTTGCTTCAGGGGGCACCTTC. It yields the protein CATSRDFASGGTF.

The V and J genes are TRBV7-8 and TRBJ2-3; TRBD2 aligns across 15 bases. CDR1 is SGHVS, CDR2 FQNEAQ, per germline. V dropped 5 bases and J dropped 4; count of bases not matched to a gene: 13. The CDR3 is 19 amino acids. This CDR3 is CASSGGQGTSGRLADTQYF. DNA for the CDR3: TGTGCCAGCAGCGGGGGACAGGGGACTAGCGGGAGGTTGGCAGATACGCAGTATTTT.

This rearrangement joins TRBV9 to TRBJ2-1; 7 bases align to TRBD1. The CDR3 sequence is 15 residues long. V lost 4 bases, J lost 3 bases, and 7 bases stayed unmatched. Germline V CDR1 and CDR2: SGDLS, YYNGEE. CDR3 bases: TGTGCCAGCAGCCCAGGACAGGATTACTACAATGAGCAGTTCTTC. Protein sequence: CASSPGQDYYNEQFF.

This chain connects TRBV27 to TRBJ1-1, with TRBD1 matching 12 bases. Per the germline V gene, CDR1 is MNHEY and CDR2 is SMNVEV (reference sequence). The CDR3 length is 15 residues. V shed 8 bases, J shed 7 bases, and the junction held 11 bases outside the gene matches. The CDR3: CASRPPGQGAHEAFF. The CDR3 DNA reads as TGTGCCAGCCGTCCTCCGGGACAGGGGGCTCATGAAGCTTTCTTT.

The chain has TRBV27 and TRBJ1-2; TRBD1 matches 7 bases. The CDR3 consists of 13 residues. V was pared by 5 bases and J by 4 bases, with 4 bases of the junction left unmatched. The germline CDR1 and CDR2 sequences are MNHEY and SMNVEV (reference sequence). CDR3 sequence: CASSVGGAYGYTF. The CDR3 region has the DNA TGTGCCAGCAGTGTAGGGGGCGCCTATGGCTACACCTTC.

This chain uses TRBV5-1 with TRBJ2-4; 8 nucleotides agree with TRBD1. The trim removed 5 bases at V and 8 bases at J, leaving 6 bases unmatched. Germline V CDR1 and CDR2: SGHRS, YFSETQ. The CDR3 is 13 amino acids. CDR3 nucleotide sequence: TGCGCCAGCAGGGCAGGGGGCGCCGACATTCAGTACTTC. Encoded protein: CASRAGGADIQYF.

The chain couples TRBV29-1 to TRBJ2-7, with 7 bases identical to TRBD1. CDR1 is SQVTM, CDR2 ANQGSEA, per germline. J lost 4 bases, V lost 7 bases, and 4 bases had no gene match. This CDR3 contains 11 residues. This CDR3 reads CSAKQGYEQYF. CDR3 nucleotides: TGCAGCGCTAAACAGGGGTACGAGCAGTACTTC.

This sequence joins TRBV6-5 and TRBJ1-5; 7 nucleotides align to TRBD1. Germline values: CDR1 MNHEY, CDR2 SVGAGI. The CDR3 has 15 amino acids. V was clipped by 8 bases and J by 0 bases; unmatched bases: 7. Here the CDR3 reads CASYRGQYSNQPQHF. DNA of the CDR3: TGTGCCAGCTACAGGGGACAGTATAGCAATCAGCCCCAGCATTTT.

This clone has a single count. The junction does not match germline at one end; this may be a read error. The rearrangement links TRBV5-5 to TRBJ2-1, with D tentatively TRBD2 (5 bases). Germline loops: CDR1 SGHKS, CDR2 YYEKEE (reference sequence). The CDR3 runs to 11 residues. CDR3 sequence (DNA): TGTGCCAGCAGCTTGAGGCCGGGGATGATCTTC. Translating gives CASSLRPGMIF. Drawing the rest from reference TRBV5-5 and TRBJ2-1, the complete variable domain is DAGVTQSPTHLIKTRGQQVTLRCSPISGHKSVSWYQQVLGQGPQFIFQYYEKEERGRGNFPDRFSARQFPNYSSELNVNALLLGDSALYLCASSLRPGMIFGPGTRLTVL.

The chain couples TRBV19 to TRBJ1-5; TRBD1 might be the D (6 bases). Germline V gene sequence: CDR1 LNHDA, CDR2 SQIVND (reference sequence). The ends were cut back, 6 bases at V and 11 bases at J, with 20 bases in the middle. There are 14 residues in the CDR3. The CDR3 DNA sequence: TGTGCCAGTAGAGCGGGGGGCCCGAGGAATGCCCAGCATTTT. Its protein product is CASRAGGPRNAQHF.

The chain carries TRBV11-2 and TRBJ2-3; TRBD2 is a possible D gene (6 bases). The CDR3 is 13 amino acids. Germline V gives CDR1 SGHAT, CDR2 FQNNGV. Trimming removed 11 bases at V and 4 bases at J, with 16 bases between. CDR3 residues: CASTGLVPDTQYF. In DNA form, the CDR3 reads TGTGCCTCCACGGGACTGGTCCCAGATACGCAGTATTTT. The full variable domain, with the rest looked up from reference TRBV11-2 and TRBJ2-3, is EAGVAQSPRYKIIEKRQSVAFWCNPISGHATLYWYQQILGQGPKLLIQFQNNGVVDDSQLPKDRFSAERLKGVDSTLKIQPAKLEDSAVYLCASTGLVPDTQYFGPGTRLTVL.

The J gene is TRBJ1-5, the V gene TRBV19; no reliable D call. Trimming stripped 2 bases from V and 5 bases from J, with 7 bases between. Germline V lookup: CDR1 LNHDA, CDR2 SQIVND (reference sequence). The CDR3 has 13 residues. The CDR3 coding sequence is TGTGCCAGTAGTATACAGGATGATCAGCCCCAGCATTTT. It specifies CASSIQDDQPQHF.

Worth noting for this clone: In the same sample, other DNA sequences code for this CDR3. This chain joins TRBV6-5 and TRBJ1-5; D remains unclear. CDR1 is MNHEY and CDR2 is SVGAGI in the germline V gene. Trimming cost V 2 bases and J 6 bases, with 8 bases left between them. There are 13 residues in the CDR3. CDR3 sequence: CASSYREGQPQHF. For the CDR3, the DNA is TGTGCCAGCAGTTACAGGGAGGGTCAGCCCCAGCATTTT.

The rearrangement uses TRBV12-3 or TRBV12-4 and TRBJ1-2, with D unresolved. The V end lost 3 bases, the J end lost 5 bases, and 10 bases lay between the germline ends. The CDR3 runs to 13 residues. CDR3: CASSLGRVYGYTF. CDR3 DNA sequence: TGTGCCAGCAGTTTGGGGAGGGTTTATGGCTACACCTTC.

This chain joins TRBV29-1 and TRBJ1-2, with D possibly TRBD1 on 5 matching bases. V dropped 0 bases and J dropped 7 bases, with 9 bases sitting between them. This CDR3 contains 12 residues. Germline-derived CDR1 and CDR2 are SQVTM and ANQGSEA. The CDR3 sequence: CSVEDRGRGYTF. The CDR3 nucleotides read TGCAGCGTTGAAGATAGGGGCCGTGGCTACACCTTC. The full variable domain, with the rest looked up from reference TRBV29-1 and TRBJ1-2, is SAVISQKPSRDICQRGTSLTIQCQVDSQVTMMFWYRQQPGQSLTLIATANQGSEATYESGFVIDKFPISRPNLTFSTLTVSNMSPEDSSIYLCSVEDRGRGYTFGSGTRLTVV.

For the CDR3, the DNA is TGTGCCAGCAGGCCCGGGACTGCAACCTACAATGAGCAGTTCTTC. It is translated as CASRPGTATYNEQFF. The chain has TRBV7-8 and TRBJ2-1; a possible D gene is TRBD2 (6 bases). Germline CDR1 reads SGHVS; CDR2 reads FQNEAQ. This CDR3 region has 15 residues. V dropped 6 bases and J dropped 2 bases, with 14 bases sitting between them.

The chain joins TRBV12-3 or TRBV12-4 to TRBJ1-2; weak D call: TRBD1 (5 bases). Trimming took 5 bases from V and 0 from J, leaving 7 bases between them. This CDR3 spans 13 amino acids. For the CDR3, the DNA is TGTGCCAGCAGTACGACAGCTAACTATGGCTACACCTTC. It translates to CASSTTANYGYTF.

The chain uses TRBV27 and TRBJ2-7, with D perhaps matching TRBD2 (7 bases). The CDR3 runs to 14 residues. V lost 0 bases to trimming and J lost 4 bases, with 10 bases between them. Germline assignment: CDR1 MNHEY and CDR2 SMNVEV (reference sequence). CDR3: CASSLSGGGYEQYF. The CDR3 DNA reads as TGTGCCAGCAGTTTATCAGGGGGAGGGTACGAGCAGTACTTC.

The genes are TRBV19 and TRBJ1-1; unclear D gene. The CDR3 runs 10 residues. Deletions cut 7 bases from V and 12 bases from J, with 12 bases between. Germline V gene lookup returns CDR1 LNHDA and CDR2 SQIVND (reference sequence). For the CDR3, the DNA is TGTGCCAGTACTAGCAGGCGACCTTTCTTT. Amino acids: CASTSRRPFF. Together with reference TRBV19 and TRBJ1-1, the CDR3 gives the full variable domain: DGGITQSPKYLFRKEGQNVTLSCEQNLNHDAMYWYRQDPGQGLRLIYYSQIVNDFQKGDIAEGYSVSREKKESFPLTVTSAQKNPTAFYLCASTSRRPFFGQGTRLTVV.

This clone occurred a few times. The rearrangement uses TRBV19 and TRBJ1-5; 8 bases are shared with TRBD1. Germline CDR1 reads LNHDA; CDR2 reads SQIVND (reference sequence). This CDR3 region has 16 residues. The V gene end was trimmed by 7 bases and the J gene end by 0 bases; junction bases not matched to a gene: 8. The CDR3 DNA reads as TGTGCCAGTATGCCGACAGGGGTTATTAGCAATCAGCCCCAGCATTTT. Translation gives CASMPTGVISNQPQHF.

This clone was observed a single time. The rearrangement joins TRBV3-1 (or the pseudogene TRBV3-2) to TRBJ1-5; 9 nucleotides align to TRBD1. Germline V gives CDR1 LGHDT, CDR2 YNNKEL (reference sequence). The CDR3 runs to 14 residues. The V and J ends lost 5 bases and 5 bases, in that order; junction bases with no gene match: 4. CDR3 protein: CASSAQGADQPQHF. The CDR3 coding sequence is TGTGCCAGCAGCGCACAGGGGGCAGATCAGCCCCAGCATTTT.

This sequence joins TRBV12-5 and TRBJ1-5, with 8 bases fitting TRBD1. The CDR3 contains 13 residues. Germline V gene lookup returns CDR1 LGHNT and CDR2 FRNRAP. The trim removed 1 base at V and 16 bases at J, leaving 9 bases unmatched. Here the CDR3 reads CASGLDRTGILHF. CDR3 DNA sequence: TGTGCTAGTGGTTTGGACCGGACAGGGATCCTCCATTTT.

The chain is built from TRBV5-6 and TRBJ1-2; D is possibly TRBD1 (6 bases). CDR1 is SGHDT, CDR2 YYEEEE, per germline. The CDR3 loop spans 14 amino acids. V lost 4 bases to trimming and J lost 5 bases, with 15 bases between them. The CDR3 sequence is CASSGRTVAYGYTF. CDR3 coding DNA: TGTGCCAGCAGCGGCAGGACAGTAGCTTATGGCTACACCTTC.

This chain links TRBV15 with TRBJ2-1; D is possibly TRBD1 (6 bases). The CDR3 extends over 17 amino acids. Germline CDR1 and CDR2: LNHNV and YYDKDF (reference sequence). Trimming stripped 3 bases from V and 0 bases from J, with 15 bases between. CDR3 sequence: CATSRARDTSSYNEQFF. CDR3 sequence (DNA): TGTGCCACCAGCAGGGCCCGGGACACAAGCTCCTACAATGAGCAGTTCTTC.

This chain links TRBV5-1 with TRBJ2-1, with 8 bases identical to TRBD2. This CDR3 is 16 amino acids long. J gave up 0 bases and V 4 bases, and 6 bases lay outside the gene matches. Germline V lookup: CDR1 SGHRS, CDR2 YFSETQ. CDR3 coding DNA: TGCGCCAGCAGCACAACTAGCGGCAGCTCCTACAATGAGCAGTTCTTC. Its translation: CASSTTSGSSYNEQFF.